Below, 28 T cell receptor beta chains from the same sample are listed, as sequenced in a study of control samples from healthy donors and cancer patients. The repertoire was sequenced with immunoSEQ multiplex PCR; TCRdb's copy has only in-frame clones and lacks some. The profile covers roughly 30,000 clones, with 70% to 90% appearing a single time and under 5% taken by the ten largest. The sample consisted of formalin-fixed, paraffin-embedded tissue. These receptors all stem from a female donor with melanoma.

The J gene is TRBJ1-4, the V gene TRBV6-5, with a weak D call TRBD1 (5 bases). Trimming took off 6 bases at V and 7 bases at J, with 15 bases between the two ends. The CDR3 runs 14 residues. Germline lookup yields CDR1 MNHEY and CDR2 SVGAGI. The CDR3 protein is CASRFTGLSEKLFF. CDR3 in DNA: TGTGCCAGCAGGTTTACGGGACTTAGTGAAAAACTGTTTTTT.

This chain uses TRBV7-8 with TRBJ1-2; 7 nucleotides line up with TRBD1. The junction had 6 bases not matched to a gene; V was cut back by 0 bases and J by 5 bases. Germline V gene sequence: CDR1 SGHVS, CDR2 FQNEAQ. There are 15 residues in the CDR3. The CDR3 region has the DNA TGTGCCAGCAGCTTAGCAGGGGGCGAAAGATATGGCTACACCTTC. The encoded protein is CASSLAGGERYGYTF.

The chain joins TRBV15 to TRBJ1-1; unclear D gene. The CDR3 extends over 13 amino acids. CDR1 is LNHNV and CDR2 is YYDKDF in the germline V gene (reference sequence). Trimming removed 0 bases at V and 7 bases at J, with 9 bases between. The DNA for the CDR3 is TGTGCCACCAGCAGAGAAAGAGTGGGTGAAGCTTTCTTT. It specifies CATSRERVGEAFF.

This sequence joins TRBV9 and TRBJ2-6; D is uncertain. CDR1 and CDR2 (germline): SGDLS, YYNGEE. This CDR3 has 15 residues. The V end was cut by 4 bases, the J end by 2 bases, with 10 bases between. DNA of the CDR3: TGTGCCAGCAGCCCCCGGCAGCCTGGGGCCAACGTCCTGACTTTC. The encoded protein is CASSPRQPGANVLTF. Using reference TRBV9 and TRBJ2-6 for the parts outside the CDR3, the full variable domain is DSGVTQTPKHLITATGQRVTLRCSPRSGDLSVYWYQQSLDQGLQFLIQYYNGEERAKGNILERFSAQQFPDLHSELNLSSLELGDSALYFCASSPRQPGANVLTFGAGSRLTVL.

The rearrangement uses TRBV29-1 and TRBJ2-3; no clear D. V was trimmed by 0 bases and J by 1 base, leaving 11 bases between them. Per germline, CDR1 SQVTM and CDR2 ANQGSEA. This CDR3 region has 15 residues. The CDR3 nucleotides read TGCAGCGTTGAAGAGGTAGGAGCCGGCACAGATACGCAGTATTTT. Protein: CSVEEVGAGTDTQYF.

The J gene is TRBJ1-5, the V gene TRBV5-1; no reliable D call. The germline CDR1 and CDR2 sequences are SGHRS and YFSETQ. CDR3 length: 13 residues. Between the trimmed V and J ends, which lost 2 bases and 5 bases, there was a span of 8 bases. The CDR3 DNA is TGCGCCAGCAGCTTCATGGGAGATCAGCCCCAGCATTTT. It is translated as CASSFMGDQPQHF.

This sequence joins TRBV6-5 and TRBJ2-1; weak D call: TRBD2 (5 bases). The ends were cut back, 3 bases at V and 3 bases at J, with 12 bases in the middle. The CDR3 runs to 15 residues. CDR1 MNHEY and CDR2 SVGAGI come from the germline V gene. DNA for the CDR3: TGTGCCAGCAGTTATTATGGCGAGGGCTACAATGAGCAGTTCTTC. It specifies CASSYYGEGYNEQFF.

The CDR3 coding sequence is TGTGCCAGTCGTGGATCGGGGGCTCAGTACTTC. Its translation: CASRGSGAQYF. The rearrangement links TRBV19 to TRBJ2-4; possibly TRBD1 or TRBD2 for D (6 bases each). Germline V lookup: CDR1 LNHDA, CDR2 SQIVND (reference sequence). Trimming stripped 8 bases from V and 12 bases from J, with 14 bases between. There are 11 residues in the CDR3.

J is TRBJ1-1 and V is TRBV3-1 (or the pseudogene TRBV3-2); D ambiguous. CDR1 and CDR2 from the germline V gene are LGHDT and YNNKEL (reference sequence). V dropped 6 bases and J dropped 4 bases, with 12 bases sitting between them. The CDR3 has 13 amino acids. Written as DNA, the CDR3 is TGTGCCAGCAGTCCTTGGGTAGGCACTGAAGCTTTCTTT. It specifies CASSPWVGTEAFF.

The rearrangement links TRBV6-2 or TRBV6-3 to TRBJ1-1; 10 nucleotides align to TRBD1. V gave up 1 base and J gave up 0 bases; unmatched junction bases: 2. CDR1 and CDR2 from the germline V gene are MNHEY and SVGEGT. CDR3 size: 16 residues. The CDR3 region has the DNA TGTGCCAGCAGTTACTTGACAGGGGGCTTGAACACTGAAGCTTTCTTT. Amino acids: CASSYLTGGLNTEAFF.

A few counts support this clone. This chain links TRBV3-1 (or the pseudogene TRBV3-2) with TRBJ2-1, with 10 bases lining up with TRBD2. Per germline, CDR1 LGHDT and CDR2 YNNKEL (reference sequence). Losses at the gene ends were 6 bases for V and 6 bases for J; bases not matched to a gene: 2. There are 13 residues in the CDR3. The CDR3: CASRRTSGNEQFF. Here the CDR3 DNA reads TGTGCCAGCAGGAGGACTAGCGGCAATGAGCAGTTCTTC.

This rearrangement joins TRBV4-3 to TRBJ1-1; D remains ambiguous. The CDR3 runs 17 residues. V was shortened by 0 bases and J by 0 bases, with 14 bases between the two germline ends. Germline V lookup: CDR1 LGHNA, CDR2 YSLEER. CDR3 coding DNA: TGCGCCAGCAGCCAAGATTGGGGTGAGGCTATGAACACTGAAGCTTTCTTT. Encoded protein: CASSQDWGEAMNTEAFF.

Only one count was recorded for this clone. This chain links TRBV25-1 with TRBJ2-7; 11 bases fit TRBD2. V lost 9 bases, J lost 3 bases, and 7 bases stayed unmatched. The length of the CDR3 is 14 residues. CDR1 MGHDK and CDR2 SYGVNS come from the germline V gene. CDR3 residues: CASGFGTSGYEQYF. In DNA form, the CDR3 reads TGTGCCAGTGGATTTGGGACTAGCGGCTACGAGCAGTACTTC.

This clone showed up just a few times. Other DNA sequences in the sample encode the same CDR3. The chain recombines TRBV5-6 with TRBJ2-1; 8 bases align to TRBD2. The CDR3 runs 15 residues. Germline V gives CDR1 SGHDT, CDR2 YYEEEE. Trimming removed 1 base from V and 4 bases from J; junction bases left unmatched: 4. The CDR3 loop is CASSLSGRGYNEQFF. The CDR3 nucleotides read TGTGCCAGCAGCTTGAGCGGGAGAGGGTACAATGAGCAGTTCTTC.

The rearrangement joins TRBV6-2 or TRBV6-3 to TRBJ2-1; 7 bases map to TRBD2. The junction had 11 bases not matched to a gene; V was cut back by 6 bases and J by 6 bases. Per germline, CDR1 MNHEY and CDR2 SVGEGT. The CDR3 is made up of 15 amino acids. The CDR3 region has the DNA TGTGCCAGCAGCGGACTAGTAGTCCGGGTCAATGAGCAGTTCTTC. It codes for CASSGLVVRVNEQFF.

The genes are TRBV5-1 and TRBJ2-7; D gene unclear. Trimming cost V 0 bases and J 3 bases, with 10 bases left between them. CDR1 is SGHRS, CDR2 YFSETQ, per germline. The CDR3 runs 14 residues. The CDR3 loop reads CASSLDSSNYEQYF. The CDR3 DNA is TGCGCCAGCAGCTTGGACTCATCGAACTACGAGCAGTACTTC.

V is TRBV18 and J is TRBJ1-3, with 7 positions matching TRBD1. V lost 0 bases and J lost 8; bases outside the gene matches: 13. The germline CDR1 and CDR2 sequences are KGHSH and LQKENI. The CDR3 runs to 17 residues. The CDR3 DNA sequence: TGTGCCAGCTCACCACCCTCAAGGAGCAGGGGGTTAGACACCATATATTTT. It specifies CASSPPSRSRGLDTIYF.

The chain recombines TRBV7-2 with TRBJ1-1, with 10 bases lining up with TRBD1. Germline CDR1 is SGHTA and CDR2 is FQGNSA. J gave up 1 base and V 8 bases, and 13 bases lay outside the gene matches. There are 17 residues in the CDR3. The CDR3 loop is CASFKDRDRGGNTEAFF. As DNA, the CDR3 is TGTGCCAGCTTCAAAGACCGGGACAGGGGAGGGAACACTGAAGCTTTCTTT.

V gene TRBV5-1 combines with J gene TRBJ1-2, with D possibly being TRBD1 (6 bases). This CDR3 has 16 residues. V lost 0 bases, J lost 4 bases, and 16 bases lay in between. Germline CDR1 reads SGHRS; CDR2 reads YFSETQ. CDR3 nucleotides: TGCGCCAGCAGCTTGGATGGACAGCCTTACCCCTATGGCTACACCTTC. Amino acid sequence: CASSLDGQPYPYGYTF.

The V and J genes are TRBV12-3 or TRBV12-4 and TRBJ1-2; maybe TRBD1 (6 bases). Trimming shortened V by 5 bases and J by 3 bases, and 10 bases separated the two germline ends. The CDR3 length is 13 residues. This chain's CDR3 is CASSGQYDYGYTF. For the CDR3, the DNA is TGTGCCAGCAGTGGACAGTACGACTATGGCTACACCTTC.

V is TRBV7-6 and J is TRBJ2-7; either TRBD1 or TRBD2 may supply D (5 bases each). The V end lost 2 bases, the J end lost 6 bases, and 8 bases lay between the germline ends. The CDR3 contains 12 residues. CDR1 is SGHVS, CDR2 FNYEAQ, per germline. The CDR3 DNA reads TGTGCCAGCAGCTTATCAGGGACCGAGCAGTACTTC. Translation: CASSLSGTEQYF.

The rearrangement joins TRBV6-5 to TRBJ2-3; D might be TRBD1 or TRBD2, each matching 5 bases. Germline V gives CDR1 MNHEY, CDR2 SVGAGI. V lost 6 bases to trimming and J lost 1 base, with 14 bases between them. CDR3 length equals 15 residues. This CDR3 reads CASRGTGRGTDTQYF. CDR3 DNA sequence: TGTGCCAGCAGGGGGACGGGCAGAGGCACAGATACGCAGTATTTT.

V is TRBV5-1 and J is TRBJ1-1; D is ambiguous. V was clipped by 3 bases and J by 8 bases, with 11 bases between them. The CDR3 sequence is 12 residues long. Germline V CDR1 and CDR2: SGHRS, YFSETQ. The chain's CDR3 is CASSSGRPEAFF. CDR3 DNA: TGCGCCAGCAGCTCCGGTCGCCCCGAAGCTTTCTTT.

The rearrangement uses TRBV27 and TRBJ2-7, with 9 bases identical to TRBD1. From germline, CDR1 is MNHEY and CDR2 SMNVEV (reference sequence). After removal of 3 bases from V and 2 bases from J, the junction contained 5 bases not matched to a gene. The CDR3 length is 15 residues. CDR3 in amino acids: CASSLIGTGTYEQYF. As DNA, the CDR3 is TGTGCCAGCAGTTTGATCGGGACAGGGACCTACGAGCAGTACTTC.

CDR3 protein: CASKGGARQETQYF. The CDR3 DNA is TGCGCCAGCAAAGGAGGAGCCAGACAAGAGACCCAGTACTTC. The genes are TRBV5-1 and TRBJ2-5; a weak D match, TRBD2 (5 bases). CDR3 length: 14 residues. Germline-derived CDR1 and CDR2 are SGHRS and YFSETQ. The V gene lost 6 bases and the J gene lost 2 bases, with 14 bases spanning the gap.

The chain combines TRBV16 with TRBJ1-2; D possibly corresponds to TRBD1 (6 bases). Between the trimmed V and J ends, which lost 4 bases and 3 bases, there was a span of 18 bases. This CDR3 comprises 16 residues. Germline V gives CDR1 KGHSY, CDR2 FQNENV. The CDR3 DNA follows: TGTGCCAGCAGCCCGCCCGGCAGGGGAAAGGACTATGGCTACACCTTC. The encoded protein is CASSPPGRGKDYGYTF.

The V and J genes are TRBV30 and TRBJ1-3; 9 bases fit TRBD1. CDR1 and CDR2 from the germline V gene are GTSNPN and SVGIG (reference sequence). The CDR3 runs 14 residues. The junction had 7 bases not matched to a gene; V was cut back by 5 bases and J by 5 bases. CDR3: CAWDRGQGRNTIYF. CDR3 in DNA: TGTGCCTGGGACCGGGGACAGGGAAGAAACACCATATATTTT.

V usage is TRBV7-9 and J usage is TRBJ1-2; D perhaps matches TRBD1 (5 bases). V lost 1 base, J lost 7 bases, and 22 bases lay in between. Germline V lookup: CDR1 SEHNR, CDR2 FQNEAQ (reference sequence). This CDR3 spans 17 amino acids. CDR3 residues: CASSLGPGISGGSGYTF. DNA for the CDR3: TGTGCCAGCAGCTTAGGTCCTGGAATTTCCGGGGGATCTGGCTACACCTTC.